One sample yielded the 2 T cell receptor beta chains listed below, sequenced in a study of blood T cells in healthy people across ages. Using a J-beta primer mix together with a sample-barcoded 5' primer, a second PCR was run for about 6 to 12 cycles. TCRdb reanalysed the 5' RACE reads using MiXCR and keeps one entry per CDR3 protein. The table includes 700,000 to 800,000 distinct CDR3 sequences, more than 40% detected once. Sequencing was carried out using blood. The receptor source for this set is a woman in her sixties in good health.

V gene TRBV7-3 combines with J gene TRBJ2-1; 8 bases fit TRBD2. The length of the CDR3 is 16 residues. Germline-derived CDR1 and CDR2 are SGHTA and FQGTGA. The V gene end was trimmed by 5 bases and the J gene end by 0 bases; junction bases not matched to a gene: 6. In DNA, the CDR3 is TGTGCCAGCAGCGCCCCGCGGGGGGACTCCTACAATGAGCAGTTCTTC. Translated, it gives CASSAPRGDSYNEQFF. The full variable domain, completed using reference TRBV7-3 and TRBJ2-1, is GAGVSQTPSNKVTEKGKYVELRCDPISGHTALYWYRQSLGQGPEFLIYFQGTGAADDSGLPNDRFFAVRPEGSVSTLKIQRTERGDSAVYLCASSAPRGDSYNEQFFGPGTRLTVL.

V and J are TRBV7-3 and TRBJ2-3; 14 bases are a match to TRBD2. Germline trimming cut 5 bases from V and 1 base from J; bases unmatched to any gene: 2. CDR3 length equals 16 residues. Per germline, CDR1 SGHTA and CDR2 FQGTGA. CDR3 residues: CASSMGLAGGTDTQYF. CDR3 coding DNA: TGTGCCAGCAGCATGGGACTAGCGGGGGGCACAGATACGCAGTATTTT.